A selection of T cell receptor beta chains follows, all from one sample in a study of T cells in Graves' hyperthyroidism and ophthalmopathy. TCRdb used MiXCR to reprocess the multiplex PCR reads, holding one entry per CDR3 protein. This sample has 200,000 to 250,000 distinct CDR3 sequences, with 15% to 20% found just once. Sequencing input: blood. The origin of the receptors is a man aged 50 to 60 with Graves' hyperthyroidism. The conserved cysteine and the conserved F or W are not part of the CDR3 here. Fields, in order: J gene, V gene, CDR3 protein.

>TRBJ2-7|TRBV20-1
SALFPGAGEQY
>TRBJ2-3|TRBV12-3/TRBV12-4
ASSLAERTQY
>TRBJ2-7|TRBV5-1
ASSLGQGPDEQY
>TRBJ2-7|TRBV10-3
AISDGLAGSYEQY
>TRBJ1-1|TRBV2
ASSEGWGTEAF
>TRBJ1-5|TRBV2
ASSRSNSNQPQH
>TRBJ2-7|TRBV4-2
ASSRGTSGSGAYEQY
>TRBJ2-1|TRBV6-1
ASSEQAHNEQF
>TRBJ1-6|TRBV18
ASSPAEGYNSPLH
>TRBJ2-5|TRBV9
ASSAYSGTTQETQY
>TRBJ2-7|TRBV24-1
ATSDCRQGNLYEQY
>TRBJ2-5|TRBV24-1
ATSEPPRETQY
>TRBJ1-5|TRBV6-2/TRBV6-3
ATLSAGTGPYSNQPQH
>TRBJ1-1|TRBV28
ASSLGGLNTEAF
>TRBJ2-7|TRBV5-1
ASSPRGSGEVPYEQY
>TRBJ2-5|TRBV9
ASSAGLAVGETQY
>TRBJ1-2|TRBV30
AWSSTTRGTNYGYT
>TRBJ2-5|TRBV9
ASSVSLGTARVPETQY
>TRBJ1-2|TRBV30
AWSVLTNYGYT
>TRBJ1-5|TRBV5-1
ASSLAGVSNQPQH
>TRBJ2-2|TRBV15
ATSRDPPREVTGELF
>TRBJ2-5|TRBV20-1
SASTRPPEAQY
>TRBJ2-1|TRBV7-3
ASSPLAGHYNEQF
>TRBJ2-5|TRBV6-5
ASSYVSGRHQETQY
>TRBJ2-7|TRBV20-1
SARDLTDPYEQY
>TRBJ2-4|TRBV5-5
ASSLEGTGENIQY
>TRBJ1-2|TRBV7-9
ASSTGYGYT
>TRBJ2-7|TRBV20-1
SAWDRGVLAGGVSYEQY